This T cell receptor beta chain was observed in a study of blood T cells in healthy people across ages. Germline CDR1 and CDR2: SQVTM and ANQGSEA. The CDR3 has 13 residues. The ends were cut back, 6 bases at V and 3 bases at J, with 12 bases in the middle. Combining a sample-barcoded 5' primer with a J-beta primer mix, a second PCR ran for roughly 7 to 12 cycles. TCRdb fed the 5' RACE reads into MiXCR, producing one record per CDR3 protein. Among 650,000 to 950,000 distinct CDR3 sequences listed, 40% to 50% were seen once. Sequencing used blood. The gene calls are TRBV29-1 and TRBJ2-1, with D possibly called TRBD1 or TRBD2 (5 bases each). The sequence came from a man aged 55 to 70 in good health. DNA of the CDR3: TGCAGCGTCGATCGGGACGTCTACAATGAGCAGTTCTTC. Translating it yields CSVDRDVYNEQFF.